The present T cell receptor (beta chain) was sequenced within a study of beta chain features in type 1 diabetes. Study results and caveats: Moderate but significant shortening of TCRB CDR3s was recorded in all four CD4+ subsets from Type 1 diabetes patients.

Expressed TCRB transcripts got sequenced, as all isolated RNA was reverse transcribed. The method was immunoSEQ multiplex PCR; TCRdb's version includes in-frame clones alone and lacks a portion of them. The sample carries under 130,000 clones, 25% to 35% recorded once. Sorting with CD45RO/CCR7/CD25/CD127/CD95/CD27 yielded naive, central memory, regulatory and stem-like memory CD4+ cells. This CDR3 is built from 11 residues. J was trimmed by 7 bases and V by 0 bases; bases with no gene match: 0. The germline CDR1 and CDR2 sequences are GTSNPN and SVGIG (reference sequence). With regard to this clone: What it recognizes is unknown.

The TCR comes from a woman under 30 with type 1 diabetes. Sequences were obtained from central memory CD4+ T cells from blood. V gene TRBV30 combines with J gene TRBJ2-7, with 7 bases matching TRBD1. The CDR3 DNA reads TGTGCCTGGAGTGTGACAGGGGAGCAGTACTTC. Translation gives CAWSVTGEQYF.